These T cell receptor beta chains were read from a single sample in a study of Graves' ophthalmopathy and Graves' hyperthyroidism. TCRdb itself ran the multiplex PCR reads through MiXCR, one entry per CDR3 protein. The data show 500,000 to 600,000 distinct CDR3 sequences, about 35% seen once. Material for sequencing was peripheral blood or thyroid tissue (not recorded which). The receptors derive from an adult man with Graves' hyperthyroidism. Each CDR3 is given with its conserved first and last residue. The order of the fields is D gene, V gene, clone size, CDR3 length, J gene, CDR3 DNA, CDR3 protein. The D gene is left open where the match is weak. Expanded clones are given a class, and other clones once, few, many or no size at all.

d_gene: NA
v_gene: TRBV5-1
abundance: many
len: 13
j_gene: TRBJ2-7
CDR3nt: TGCGCCAGCACACGGGAAATTGTGGGCGAGCAGTACTTC
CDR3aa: CASTREIVGEQYF

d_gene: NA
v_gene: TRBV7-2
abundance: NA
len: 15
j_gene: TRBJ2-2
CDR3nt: TGTGCCAGCAGCCATCAGGGGGGTCGCACCGGGGAGCTGTTTTTT
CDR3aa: CASSHQGGRTGELFF

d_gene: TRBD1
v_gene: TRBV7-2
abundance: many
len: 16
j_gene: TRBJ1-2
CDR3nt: TGTGCCAGCAGCTTAGCAGTTGGCAGGGGGCAATCTGGCTACACCTTC
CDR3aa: CASSLAVGRGQSGYTF

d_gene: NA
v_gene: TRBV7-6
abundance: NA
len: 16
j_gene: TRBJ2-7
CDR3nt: TGTGCCAGCAGCTTAAGACTAGGAGGTTCCTACAATGAGCAGTACTTC
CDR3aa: CASSLRLGGSYNEQYF

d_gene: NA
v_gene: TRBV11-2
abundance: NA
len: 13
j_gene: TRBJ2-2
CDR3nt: TGTGCCAGCAGGAGGTCTGGCACCGGGGAGCTGTTTTTT
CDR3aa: CASRRSGTGELFF

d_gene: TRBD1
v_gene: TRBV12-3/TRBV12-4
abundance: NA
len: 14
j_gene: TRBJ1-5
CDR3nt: TGTGCCAGCAGTTATGCAGGGGGGTTCTCCTACGAGCATTTT
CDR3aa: CASSYAGGFSYEHF

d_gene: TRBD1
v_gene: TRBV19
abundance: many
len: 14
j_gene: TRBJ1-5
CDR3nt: TGTGCCAGTAGTATAGGACAGGGTGGACAGCCCCAGCATTTT
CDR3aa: CASSIGQGGQPQHF

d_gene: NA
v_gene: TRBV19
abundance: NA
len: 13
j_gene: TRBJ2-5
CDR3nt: TGTGCCAGCTGTGACAGGAGCCAAGAGACCCAGTACTTC
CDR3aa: CASCDRSQETQYF

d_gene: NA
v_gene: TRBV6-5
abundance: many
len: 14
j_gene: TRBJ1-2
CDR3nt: TGTGCCAGCAGTTACGCGCAGGGTGGCTATGGCTACACCTTC
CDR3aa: CASSYAQGGYGYTF

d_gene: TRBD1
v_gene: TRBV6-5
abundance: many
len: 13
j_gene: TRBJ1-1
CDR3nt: TGTGCCAGCAGCCCGACAGGGGCCACTGAAGCTTTCTTT
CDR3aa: CASSPTGATEAFF

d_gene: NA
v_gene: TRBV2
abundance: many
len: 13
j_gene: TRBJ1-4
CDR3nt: TGTGCCAGCAAGGCGGGGACTAATGAAAAACTGTTTTTT
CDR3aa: CASKAGTNEKLFF

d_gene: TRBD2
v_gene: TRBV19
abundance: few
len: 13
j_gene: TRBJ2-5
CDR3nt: TGTGCCAGCGCCCGGGGGGGTTGGGAGACCCAGTACTTC
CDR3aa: CASARGGWETQYF

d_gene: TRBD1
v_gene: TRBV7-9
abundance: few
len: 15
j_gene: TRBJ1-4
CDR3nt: TGTGCCAGCAGTTCCCGGACAGGGACTAATGAAAAACTGTTTTTT
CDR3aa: CASSSRTGTNEKLFF

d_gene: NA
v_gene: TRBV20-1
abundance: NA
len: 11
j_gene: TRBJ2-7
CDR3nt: TGCAGTGCTATGATCCTATTAGAGCAGTACTTC
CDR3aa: CSAMILLEQYF

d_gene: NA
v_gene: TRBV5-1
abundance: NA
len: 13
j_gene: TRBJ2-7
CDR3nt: TGCGCCAGCTTTGAGGGTTTGGGCTACGAGCAGTACTTC
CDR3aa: CASFEGLGYEQYF

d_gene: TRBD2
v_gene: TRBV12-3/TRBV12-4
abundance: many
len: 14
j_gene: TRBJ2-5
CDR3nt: TGTGCCAGCAACCTAGCGGGACCGGAAGAGACCCAGTACTTC
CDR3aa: CASNLAGPEETQYF

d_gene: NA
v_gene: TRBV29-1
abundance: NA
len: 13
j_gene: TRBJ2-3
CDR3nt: TGCAGCGTCTCAGGGCGTTACACAGATACGCAGTATTTT
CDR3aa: CSVSGRYTDTQYF

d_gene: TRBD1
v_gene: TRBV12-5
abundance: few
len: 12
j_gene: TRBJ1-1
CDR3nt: TGTGCTAGTGGTTTTAGGGGGCCTGAAGCTTTCTTT
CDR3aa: CASGFRGPEAFF

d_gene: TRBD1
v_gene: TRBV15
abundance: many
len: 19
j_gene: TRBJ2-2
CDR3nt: TGTGCCACCAGCAGACCACCCGGGACAGGGACTACGAACACCGGGGAGCTGTTTTTT
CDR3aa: CATSRPPGTGTTNTGELFF

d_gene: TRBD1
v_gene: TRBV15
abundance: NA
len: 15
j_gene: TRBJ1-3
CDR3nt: TGTGCCACCAGCAGAGACGACAGGGCTGGAAACACCATATATTTT
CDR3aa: CATSRDDRAGNTIYF

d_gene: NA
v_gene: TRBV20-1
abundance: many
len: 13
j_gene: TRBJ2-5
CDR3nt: TGCAGTGCCGGGACACGGCCCGAAGAGACCCAGTACTTC
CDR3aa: CSAGTRPEETQYF